A single sample is the source of the 14 T cell receptor beta chains below, sequenced in a study of cytomegalovirus exposure and HLA in healthy donors. Primers for the PCR totalled 60 Vbeta and 13 Jbeta. Only in-frame clones appear in the TCRdb table, and some are missing; sequencing was by immunoSEQ multiplex PCR. The profile covers over 80,000 clones, with more than 55% appearing a single time and approximately 5.8% taken by the ten largest. Sequenced sample: PBMCs. These receptors were obtained from a boy between 10 and 17 years old in good health and CMV-seropositive.

This sequence joins TRBV21-1 and TRBJ2-1; whether TRBD1, the table's D call, matches the DNA was not checked. TRBV21-1 represents a pseudogene. The CDR3 length is 17 residues. In nucleotides, the CDR3 is TGTGCCAGCAGCAAAGAGGGGGCAACAGGGGAGAACAATGAGCAGTTCTTC. This sequence encodes CASSKEGATGENNEQFF.

J is TRBJ1-5 and V is TRBV5-8; 7 bases align to TRBD1. The V gene's germline CDR1 is SGHTS and CDR2 YDEGEE. This CDR3 is built from 15 residues. Losses at the gene ends were 5 bases for V and 4 bases for J; bases not matched to a gene: 9. The chain's CDR3 is CASRQYRGLNQPQHF. In nucleotides, the CDR3 is TGTGCCAGCAGACAATACAGGGGCCTAAATCAGCCCCAGCATTTT.

The chain combines TRBV29-1 with TRBJ2-7; TRBD1 is a possible D gene (5 bases). Germline CDR1 SQVTM, CDR2 ANQGSEA. The CDR3 totals 16 residues. V was trimmed by 8 bases and J by 0 bases, leaving 23 bases between them. The CDR3 nucleotides read TGCAGCATCGCCGGTTGGGGCACGGCGGACTCCTACGAGCAGTACTTC. Its protein is CSIAGWGTADSYEQYF.

This clone showed up just a few times. The CDR3 region is CASSLEQGSDTQYF. As DNA, the CDR3 is TGTGCCAGCAGCTTAGAGCAGGGTTCGGATACGCAGTATTTT. J is TRBJ2-3 and V is TRBV7-7; D might be TRBD1 (5 bases). The CDR3 runs to 14 residues. Germline values: CDR1 SSHAT, CDR2 FNYEAQ (reference sequence). V was pared by 1 base and J by 6 bases, with 11 bases between.

The V gene is TRBV10-2, the J gene TRBJ1-2; D possibly corresponds to TRBD1 (6 bases). Germline CDR1 reads WSHSY; CDR2 reads SAAADI. Trimming cost V 6 bases and J 4 bases, with 9 bases left between them. The CDR3 extends over 12 amino acids. The CDR3 sequence: CASRQDSYGYTF. The DNA for the CDR3 is TGCGCCAGCAGGCAGGACAGCTATGGCTACACCTTC.

The chain uses TRBV25-1 and TRBJ2-7, with D perhaps matching TRBD1 (5 bases). The germline V gene has CDR1 MGHDK and CDR2 SYGVNS. The CDR3 runs to 12 residues. The V end lost 2 bases, the J end lost 6 bases, and 8 bases lay between the germline ends. The CDR3 spells CASSEGACEQYF. The CDR3 nucleotides read TGTGCCAGCAGTGAAGGGGCTTGCGAGCAGTACTTC.

The V gene is TRBV6-1, the J gene TRBJ2-3, with 8 positions matching TRBD1. V lost 4 bases and J lost 4; bases outside the gene matches: 7. The CDR3 has 15 residues. The germline CDR1 and CDR2 sequences are MNHNS and SASEGT. This CDR3 is CASSGQGSSADTQYF. The DNA for the CDR3 is TGTGCCAGCAGTGGACAGGGGAGTTCTGCAGATACGCAGTATTTT.

V and J are TRBV9 and TRBJ2-3; the match to TRBD1 covers 9 bases. This CDR3 spans 16 amino acids. Germline CDR1 SGDLS, CDR2 YYNGEE. Germline trimming cut 4 bases from V and 2 bases from J; bases unmatched to any gene: 8. CDR3 in amino acids: CASSSTGTGTTDTQYF. The CDR3 DNA reads TGTGCCAGCAGCTCGACCGGGACAGGGACCACAGATACGCAGTATTTT.

This clone was picked up a small number of times. The rearrangement uses TRBV7-3 and TRBJ1-1; D unresolved. Trimming removed 4 bases at V and 6 bases at J, with 12 bases between. From germline, CDR1 is SGHTA and CDR2 FQGTGA. This CDR3 is 13 amino acids long. CDR3 region: CASSSSSPAEAFF. The DNA for the CDR3 is TGTGCCAGCAGCTCCTCGTCCCCCGCTGAAGCTTTCTTT.

The chain carries TRBV27 and TRBJ2-7, with TRBD1 matching over 11 bases. Trimming took 5 bases from V and 6 from J; bases not matched to a gene: 6. Germline lookup yields CDR1 MNHEY and CDR2 SMNVEV (reference sequence). The CDR3 is 14 amino acids. Here the CDR3 reads CASSTTGTGGEQYF. For the CDR3, the DNA is TGTGCCAGCAGTACAACCGGGACAGGGGGCGAGCAGTACTTC.

V and J are TRBV20-1 and TRBJ2-7; D is ambiguous. V lost 3 bases, J lost 4 bases, and 7 bases lay in between. The CDR3 is made up of 11 amino acids. In germline, CDR1 is DFQATT, CDR2 SNEGSKA (reference sequence). The DNA for the CDR3 is TGCAGTGCTAGGGCCCCGTACGAGCAGTACTTC. The encoded protein is CSARAPYEQYF.

CDR3: CASSLRTAAYSNTGELFF. CDR3 nucleotides: TGTGCCAGCAGCCTAAGGACAGCAGCGTATTCGAACACCGGGGAGCTGTTTTTT. This chain connects TRBV13 to TRBJ2-2; tentatively, D is TRBD1 (6 bases). CDR1 and CDR2 from the germline V gene are PRHDT and FYEKMQ (reference sequence). The ends were cut back, 5 bases at V and 0 bases at J, with 19 bases in the middle. The CDR3 consists of 18 residues. Variable domain in full (rest from reference TRBV13 and TRBJ2-2): AAGVIQSPRHLIKEKRETATLKCYPIPRHDTVYWYQQGPGQDPQFLISFYEKMQSDKGSIPDRFSAQQFSDYHSELNMSSLELGDSALYFCASSLRTAAYSNTGELFFGEGSRLTVL.

This chain joins TRBV19 and TRBJ1-5; D not resolved. CDR1 and CDR2 (germline): LNHDA, SQIVND (reference sequence). V was shortened by 5 bases and J by 4 bases, with 9 bases between the two germline ends. This CDR3 has 13 residues. The chain's CDR3 is CASSSTANQPQHF. For the CDR3, the DNA is TGTGCCAGTAGTTCTACAGCAAATCAGCCCCAGCATTTT. Looking up the rest from reference TRBV19 and TRBJ1-5 gives the full variable domain: DGGITQSPKYLFRKEGQNVTLSCEQNLNHDAMYWYRQDPGQGLRLIYYSQIVNDFQKGDIAEGYSVSREKKESFPLTVTSAQKNPTAFYLCASSSTANQPQHFGDGTRLSIL.

Details on this clone: An end of the junction does not agree with germline; a read error may underlie this. The chain has TRBV5-1 and TRBJ1-2; D uncertain. The CDR3 spans 14 residues. Per the germline V gene, CDR1 is SGHRS and CDR2 is YFSETQ. The CDR3 nucleotides read TGCGCCAGCAGCTTGTACGCTGACGACTATGGCTACCCCTTC. Its translation: CASSLYADDYGYPF.